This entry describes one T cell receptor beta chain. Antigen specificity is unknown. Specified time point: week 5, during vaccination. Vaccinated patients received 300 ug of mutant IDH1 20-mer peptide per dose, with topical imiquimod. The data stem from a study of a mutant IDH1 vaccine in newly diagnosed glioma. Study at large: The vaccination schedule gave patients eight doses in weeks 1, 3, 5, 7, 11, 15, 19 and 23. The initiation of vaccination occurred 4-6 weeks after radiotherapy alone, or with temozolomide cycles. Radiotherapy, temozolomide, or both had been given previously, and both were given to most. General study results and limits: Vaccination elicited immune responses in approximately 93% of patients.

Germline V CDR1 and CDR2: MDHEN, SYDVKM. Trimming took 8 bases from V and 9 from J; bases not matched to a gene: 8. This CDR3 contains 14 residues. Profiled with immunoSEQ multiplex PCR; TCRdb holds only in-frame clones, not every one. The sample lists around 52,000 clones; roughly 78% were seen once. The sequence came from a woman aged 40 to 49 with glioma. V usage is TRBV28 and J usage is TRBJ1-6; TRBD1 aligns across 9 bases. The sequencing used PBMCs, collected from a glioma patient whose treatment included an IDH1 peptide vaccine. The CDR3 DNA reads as TGTGCCAGCGGGGAAACAGGGGGCAGTTCACCCCTCCACTTT. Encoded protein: CASGETGGSSPLHF.